This note documents a single T cell receptor beta chain sequence. The antigen remains unidentified. The V and J ends lost 4 bases and 8 bases respectively, with 6 bases between them. The CDR3 sequence is 11 residues long. Per the germline V gene, CDR1 is SQVTM and CDR2 is ANQGSEA. Measured with immunoSEQ multiplex PCR; TCRdb has only the in-frame clones, and not every one. The repertoire holds roughly 120,000 clones, with 92% as singletons. These data originate in a study of siplizumab effects on memory and regulatory T cells. Notes on the study in general: Proof of suppressive function in proliferating Tregs from siplizumab cultures was not established. Apparently more diverse than memory cells, naive T cells also seemed major alloresponse contributors.

The rearrangement joins TRBV29-1 to TRBJ1-6; D is ambiguous. The sequenced sample consisted of Tregs sorted from blood. The TCR originated in a human donor in good health. DNA for the CDR3: TGCAGCGTTGGAGTGGATTCACCCCTCCACTTT. It translates to CSVGVDSPLHF.